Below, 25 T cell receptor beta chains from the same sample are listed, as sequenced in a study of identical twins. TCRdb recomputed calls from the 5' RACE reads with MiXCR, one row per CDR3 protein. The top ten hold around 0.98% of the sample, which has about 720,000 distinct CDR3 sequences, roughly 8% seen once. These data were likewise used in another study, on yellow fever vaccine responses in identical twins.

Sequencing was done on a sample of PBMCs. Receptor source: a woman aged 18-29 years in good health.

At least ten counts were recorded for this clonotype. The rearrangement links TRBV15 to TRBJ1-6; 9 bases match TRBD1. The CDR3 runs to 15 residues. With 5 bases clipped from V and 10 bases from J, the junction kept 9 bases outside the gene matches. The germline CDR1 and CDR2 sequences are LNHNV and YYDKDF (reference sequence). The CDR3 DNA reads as TGTGCCACCAGCGGAACAGGGGGCCCGCTGTCACCCCTCCACTTT. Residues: CATSGTGGPLSPLHF.

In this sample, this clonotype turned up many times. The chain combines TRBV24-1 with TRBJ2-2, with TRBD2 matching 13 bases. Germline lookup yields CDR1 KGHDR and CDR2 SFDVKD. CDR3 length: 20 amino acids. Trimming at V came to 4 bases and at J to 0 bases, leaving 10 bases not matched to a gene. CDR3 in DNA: TGTGCCACCAGTGACGGGACTAGCGGGAAGGGGGAACCGAACACCGGGGAGCTGTTTTTT. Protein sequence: CATSDGTSGKGEPNTGELFF.

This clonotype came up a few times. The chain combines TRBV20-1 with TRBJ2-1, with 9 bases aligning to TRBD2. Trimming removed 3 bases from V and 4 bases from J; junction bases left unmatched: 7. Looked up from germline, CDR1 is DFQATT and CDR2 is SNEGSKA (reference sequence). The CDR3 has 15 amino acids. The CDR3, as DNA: TGCAGTGCTAGGAACCTAGCGGGAACTTACAATGAGCAGTTCTTC. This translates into CSARNLAGTYNEQFF.

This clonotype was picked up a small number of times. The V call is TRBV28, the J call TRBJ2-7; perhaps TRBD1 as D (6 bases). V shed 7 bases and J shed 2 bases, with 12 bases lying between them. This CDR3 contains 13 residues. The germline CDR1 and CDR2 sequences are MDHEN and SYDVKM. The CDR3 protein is CASTVDSTYEQYF. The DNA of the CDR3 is TGTGCCAGCACTGTGGACAGCACCTACGAGCAGTACTTC.

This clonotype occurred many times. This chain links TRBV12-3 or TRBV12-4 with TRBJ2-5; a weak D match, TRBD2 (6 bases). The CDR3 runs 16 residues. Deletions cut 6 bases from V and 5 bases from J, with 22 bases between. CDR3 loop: CASRNTTRGLGETQYF. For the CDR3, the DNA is TGTGCCAGCAGAAATACCACCCGGGGGTTAGGGGAGACCCAGTACTTC.

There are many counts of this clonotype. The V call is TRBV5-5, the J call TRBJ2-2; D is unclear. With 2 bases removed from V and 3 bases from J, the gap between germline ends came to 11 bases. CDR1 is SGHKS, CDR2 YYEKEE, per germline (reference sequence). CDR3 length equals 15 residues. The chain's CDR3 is CASSLGVGYTGELFF. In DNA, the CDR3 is TGTGCCAGCAGCTTAGGAGTGGGGTACACCGGGGAGCTGTTTTTT.

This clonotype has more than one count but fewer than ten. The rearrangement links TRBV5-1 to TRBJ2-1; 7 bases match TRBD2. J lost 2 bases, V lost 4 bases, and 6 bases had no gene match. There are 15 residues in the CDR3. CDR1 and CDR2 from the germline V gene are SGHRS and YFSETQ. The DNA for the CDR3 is TGCGCCAGCAGCGGGGGGGGACGGACCTACAATGAGCAGTTCTTC. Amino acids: CASSGGGRTYNEQFF.

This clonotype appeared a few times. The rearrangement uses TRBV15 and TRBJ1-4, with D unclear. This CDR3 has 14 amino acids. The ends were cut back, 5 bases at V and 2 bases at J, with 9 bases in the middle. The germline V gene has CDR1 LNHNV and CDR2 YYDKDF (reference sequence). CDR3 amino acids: CATSQRTTNEKLFF. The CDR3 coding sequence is TGTGCCACCAGCCAGAGGACGACTAATGAAAAACTGTTTTTT.

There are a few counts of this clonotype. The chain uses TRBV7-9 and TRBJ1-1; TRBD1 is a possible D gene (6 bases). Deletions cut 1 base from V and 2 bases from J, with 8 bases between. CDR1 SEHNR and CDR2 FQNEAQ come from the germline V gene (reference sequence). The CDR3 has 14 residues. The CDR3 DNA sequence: TGTGCCAGCAGCTTAGGGGACACCAACACTGAAGCTTTCTTT. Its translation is CASSLGDTNTEAFF.

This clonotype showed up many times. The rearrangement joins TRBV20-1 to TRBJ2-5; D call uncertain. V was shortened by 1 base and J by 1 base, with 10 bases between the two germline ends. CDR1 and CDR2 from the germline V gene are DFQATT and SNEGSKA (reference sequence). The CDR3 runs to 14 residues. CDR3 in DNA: TGCAGTGCTAGAGTCCCTGGCGGCCAAGAGACCCAGTACTTC. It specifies CSARVPGGQETQYF.

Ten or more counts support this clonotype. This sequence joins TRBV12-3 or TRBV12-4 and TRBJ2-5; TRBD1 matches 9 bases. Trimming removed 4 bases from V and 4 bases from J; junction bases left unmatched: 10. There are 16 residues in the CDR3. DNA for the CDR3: TGTGCCAGCAGTTCCTCCGGGACAGGGTCTCGAGAGACCCAGTACTTC. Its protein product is CASSSSGTGSRETQYF.

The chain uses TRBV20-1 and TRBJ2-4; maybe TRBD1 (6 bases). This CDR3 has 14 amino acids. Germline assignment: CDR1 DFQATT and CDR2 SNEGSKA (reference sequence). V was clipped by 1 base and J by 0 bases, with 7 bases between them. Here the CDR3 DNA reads TGCAGTGCTAGAGTCAGGGGAGCCAAAAACATTCAGTACTTC. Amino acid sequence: CSARVRGAKNIQYF.

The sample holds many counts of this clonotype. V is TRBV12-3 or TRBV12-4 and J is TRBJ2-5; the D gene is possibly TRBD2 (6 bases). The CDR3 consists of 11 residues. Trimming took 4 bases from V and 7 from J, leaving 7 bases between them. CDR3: CASSSGGTQYF. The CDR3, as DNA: TGTGCCAGCAGTTCCGGGGGGACCCAGTACTTC.

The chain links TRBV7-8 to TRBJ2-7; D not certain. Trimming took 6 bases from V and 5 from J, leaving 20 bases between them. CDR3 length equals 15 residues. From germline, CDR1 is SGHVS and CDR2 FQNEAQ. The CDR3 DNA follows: TGTGCCAGCAGTAGAGACCCGGGCCTTAGGGACGAGCAGTACTTC. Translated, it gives CASSRDPGLRDEQYF.

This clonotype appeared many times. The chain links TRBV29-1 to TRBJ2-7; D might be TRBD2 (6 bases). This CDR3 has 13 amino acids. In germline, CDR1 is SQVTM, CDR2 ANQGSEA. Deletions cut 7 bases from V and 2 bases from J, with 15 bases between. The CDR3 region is CSARTGETYEQYF. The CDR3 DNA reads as TGCAGCGCCCGGACGGGAGAGACCTACGAGCAGTACTTC.

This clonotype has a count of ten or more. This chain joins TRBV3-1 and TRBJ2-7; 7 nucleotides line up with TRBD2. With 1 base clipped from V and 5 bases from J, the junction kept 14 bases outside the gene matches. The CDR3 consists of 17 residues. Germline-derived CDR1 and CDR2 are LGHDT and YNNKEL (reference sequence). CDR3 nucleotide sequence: TGTGCCAGCAGCCAAGGGCCCCTCTCCAGGACTAGTAACGAGCAGTACTTC. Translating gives CASSQGPLSRTSNEQYF.

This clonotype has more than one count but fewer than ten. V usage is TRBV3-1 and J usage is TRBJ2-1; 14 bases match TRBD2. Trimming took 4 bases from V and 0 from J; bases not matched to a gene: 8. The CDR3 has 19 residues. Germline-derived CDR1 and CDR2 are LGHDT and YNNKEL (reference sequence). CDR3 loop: CASSLGTSGGLLSYNEQFF. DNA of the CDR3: TGTGCCAGCAGCCTCGGGACTAGCGGGGGCCTTCTCTCCTACAATGAGCAGTTCTTC.

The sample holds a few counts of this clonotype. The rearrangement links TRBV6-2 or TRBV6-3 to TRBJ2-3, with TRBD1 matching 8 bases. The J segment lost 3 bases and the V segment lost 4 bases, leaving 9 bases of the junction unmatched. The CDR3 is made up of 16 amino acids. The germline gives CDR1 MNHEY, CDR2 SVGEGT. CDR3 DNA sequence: TGTGCCAGCAGTTTCGGACAGGGAAGGGGAACAGATACGCAGTATTTT. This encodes CASSFGQGRGTDTQYF.

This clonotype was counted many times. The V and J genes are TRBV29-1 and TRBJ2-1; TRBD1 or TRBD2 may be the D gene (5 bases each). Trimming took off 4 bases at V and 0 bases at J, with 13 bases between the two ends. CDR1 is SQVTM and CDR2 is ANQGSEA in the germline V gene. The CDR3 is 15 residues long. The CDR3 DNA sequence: TGCAGCGTTGTGAGGGGCGAGAGCTCCTACAATGAGCAGTTCTTC. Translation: CSVVRGESSYNEQFF.

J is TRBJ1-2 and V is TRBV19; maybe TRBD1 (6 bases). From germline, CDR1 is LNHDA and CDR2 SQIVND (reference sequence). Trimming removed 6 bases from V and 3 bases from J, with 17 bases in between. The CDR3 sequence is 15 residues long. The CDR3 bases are TGTGCCAGTAGCCCCTTGGACAGACAGTACTATGGCTACACCTTC. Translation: CASSPLDRQYYGYTF.

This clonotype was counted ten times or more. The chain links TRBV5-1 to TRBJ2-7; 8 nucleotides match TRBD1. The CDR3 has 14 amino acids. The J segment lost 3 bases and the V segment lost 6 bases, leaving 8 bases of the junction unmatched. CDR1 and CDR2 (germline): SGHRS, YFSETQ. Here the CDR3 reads CASILDREDYEQYF. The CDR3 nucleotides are TGCGCCAGCATCCTGGACAGGGAGGACTACGAGCAGTACTTC.

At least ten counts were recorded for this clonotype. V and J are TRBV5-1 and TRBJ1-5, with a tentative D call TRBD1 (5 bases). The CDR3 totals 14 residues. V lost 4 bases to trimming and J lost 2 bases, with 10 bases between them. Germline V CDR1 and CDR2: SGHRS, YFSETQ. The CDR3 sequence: CASSTGPGNQPQHF. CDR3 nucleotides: TGCGCCAGCAGCACGGGGCCGGGCAATCAGCCCCAGCATTTT.

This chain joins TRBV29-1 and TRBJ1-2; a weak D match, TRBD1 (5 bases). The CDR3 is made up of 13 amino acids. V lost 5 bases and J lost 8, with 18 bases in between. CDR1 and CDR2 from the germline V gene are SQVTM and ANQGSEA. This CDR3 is CSVFSRGLRGYTF. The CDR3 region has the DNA TGCAGCGTTTTCAGTAGGGGCTTACGAGGCTACACCTTC. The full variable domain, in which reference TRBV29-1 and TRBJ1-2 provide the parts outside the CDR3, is SAVISQKPSRDICQRGTSLTIQCQVDSQVTMMFWYRQQPGQSLTLIATANQGSEATYESGFVIDKFPISRPNLTFSTLTVSNMSPEDSSIYLCSVFSRGLRGYTFGSGTRLTVV.

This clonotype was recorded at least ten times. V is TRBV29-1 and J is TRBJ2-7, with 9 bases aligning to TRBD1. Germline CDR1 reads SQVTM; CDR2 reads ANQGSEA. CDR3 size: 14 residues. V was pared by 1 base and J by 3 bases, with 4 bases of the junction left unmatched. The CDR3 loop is CSVEGTGEGYEQYF. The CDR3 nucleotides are TGCAGCGTTGAAGGGACAGGGGAGGGCTACGAGCAGTACTTC.

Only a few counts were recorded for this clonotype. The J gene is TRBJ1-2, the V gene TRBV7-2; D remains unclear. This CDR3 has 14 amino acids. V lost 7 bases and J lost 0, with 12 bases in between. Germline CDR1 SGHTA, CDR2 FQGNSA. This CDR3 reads CASNDGSPNYGYTF. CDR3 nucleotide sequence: TGTGCCAGCAACGACGGATCCCCTAACTATGGCTACACCTTC. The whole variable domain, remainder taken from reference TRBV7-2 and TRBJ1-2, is GAGVSQSPSNKVTEKGKDVELRCDPISGHTALYWYRQSLGQGLEFLIYFQGNSAPDKSGLPSDRFSAERTGGSVSTLTIQRTQQEDSAVYLCASNDGSPNYGYTFGSGTRLTVV.